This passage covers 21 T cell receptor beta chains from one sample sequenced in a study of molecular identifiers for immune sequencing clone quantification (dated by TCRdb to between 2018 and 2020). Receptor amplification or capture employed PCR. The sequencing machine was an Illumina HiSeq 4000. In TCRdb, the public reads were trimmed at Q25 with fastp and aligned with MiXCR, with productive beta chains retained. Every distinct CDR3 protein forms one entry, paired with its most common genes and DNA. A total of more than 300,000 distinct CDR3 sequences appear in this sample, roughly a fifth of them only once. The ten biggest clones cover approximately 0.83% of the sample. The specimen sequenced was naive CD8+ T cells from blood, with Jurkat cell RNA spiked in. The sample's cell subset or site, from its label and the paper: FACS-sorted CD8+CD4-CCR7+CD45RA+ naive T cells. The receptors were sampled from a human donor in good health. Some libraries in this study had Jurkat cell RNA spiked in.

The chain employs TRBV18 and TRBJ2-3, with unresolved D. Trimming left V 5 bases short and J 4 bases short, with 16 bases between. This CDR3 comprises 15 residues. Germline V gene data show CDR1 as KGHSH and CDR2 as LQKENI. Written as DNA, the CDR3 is TGTGCCAGCTCAGAGACCCAATATGGTGCAGATACGCAGTATTTT. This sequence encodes CASSETQYGADTQYF.

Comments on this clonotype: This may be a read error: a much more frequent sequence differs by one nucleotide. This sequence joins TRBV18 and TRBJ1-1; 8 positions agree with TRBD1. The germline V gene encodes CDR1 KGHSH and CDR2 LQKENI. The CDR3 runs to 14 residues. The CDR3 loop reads CVSSPPDRGTEAFF. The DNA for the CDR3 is TGTGTCAGCTCACCACCTGACAGGGGCACTGAAGCTTTCTTT.

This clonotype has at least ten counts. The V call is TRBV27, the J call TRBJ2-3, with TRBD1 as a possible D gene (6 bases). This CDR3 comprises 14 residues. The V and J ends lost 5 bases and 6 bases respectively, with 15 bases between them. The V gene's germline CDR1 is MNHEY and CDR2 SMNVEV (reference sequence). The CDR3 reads CASSHRVNADTQYF. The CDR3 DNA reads TGTGCCAGCAGTCACAGGGTAAATGCGGATACGCAGTATTTT.

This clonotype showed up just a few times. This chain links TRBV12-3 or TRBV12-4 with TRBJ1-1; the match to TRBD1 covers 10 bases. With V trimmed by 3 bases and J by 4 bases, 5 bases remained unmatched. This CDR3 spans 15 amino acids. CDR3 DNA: TGTGCCAGCAGTTTTCCCAGGACAGGGGGCACTGAAGCTTTCTTT. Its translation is CASSFPRTGGTEAFF.

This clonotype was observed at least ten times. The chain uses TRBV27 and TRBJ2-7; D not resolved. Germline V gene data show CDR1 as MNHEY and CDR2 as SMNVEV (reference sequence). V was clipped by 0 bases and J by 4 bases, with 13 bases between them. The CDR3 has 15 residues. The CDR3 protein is CASSLSPGGDYEQYF. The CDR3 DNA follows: TGTGCCAGCAGTTTATCGCCCGGTGGGGATTACGAGCAGTACTTC.

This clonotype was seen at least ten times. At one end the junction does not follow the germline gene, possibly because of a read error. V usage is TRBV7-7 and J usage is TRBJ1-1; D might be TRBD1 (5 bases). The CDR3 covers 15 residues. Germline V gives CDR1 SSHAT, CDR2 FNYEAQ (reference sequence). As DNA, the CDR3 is TGTGCTAGCAGCTTATTGTGGGGCTGTGACACTGAAGCTTTCTTT. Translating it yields CASSLLWGCDTEAFF.

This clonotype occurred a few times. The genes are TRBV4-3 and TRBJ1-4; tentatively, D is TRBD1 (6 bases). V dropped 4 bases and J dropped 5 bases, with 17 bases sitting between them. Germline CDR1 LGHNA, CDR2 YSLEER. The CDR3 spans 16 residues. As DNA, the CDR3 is TGCGCCAGCAGCCCGAGTAGGGGGGCTGTAAATGAAAAACTGTTTTTT. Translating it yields CASSPSRGAVNEKLFF.

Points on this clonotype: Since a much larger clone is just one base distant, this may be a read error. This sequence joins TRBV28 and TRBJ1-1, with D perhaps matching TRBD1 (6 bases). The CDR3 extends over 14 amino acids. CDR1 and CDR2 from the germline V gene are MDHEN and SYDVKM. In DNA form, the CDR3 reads TGTGCCAGCAGTAGCGACAGGAAGAACACTGAAGCTCTCTTT. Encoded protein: CASSSDRKNTEALF.

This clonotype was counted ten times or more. The CDR3 protein is CASSVGRAGQPQHF. The CDR3 bases are TGTGCCAGCAGCGTAGGCAGGGCTGGGCAGCCCCAGCATTTT. V usage is TRBV9 and J usage is TRBJ1-5, with D possibly TRBD1 on 5 matching bases. Germline V gene lookup returns CDR1 SGDLS and CDR2 YYNGEE. V lost 0 bases to trimming and J lost 7 bases, with 11 bases between them. The CDR3 contains 14 residues.

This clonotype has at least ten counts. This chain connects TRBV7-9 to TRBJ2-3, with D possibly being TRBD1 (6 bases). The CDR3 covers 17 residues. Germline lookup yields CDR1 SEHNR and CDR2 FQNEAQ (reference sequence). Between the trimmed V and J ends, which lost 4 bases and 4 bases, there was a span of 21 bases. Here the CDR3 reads CASSSPGHRNLADTQYF. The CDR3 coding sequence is TGTGCCAGCAGCTCCCCGGGACACCGCAATTTAGCAGATACGCAGTATTTT. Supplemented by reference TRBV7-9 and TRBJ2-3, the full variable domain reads DTGVSQNPRHKITKRGQNVTFRCDPISEHNRLYWYRQTLGQGPEFLTYFQNEAQLEKSRLLSDRFSAERPKGSFSTLEIQRTEQGDSAMYLCASSSPGHRNLADTQYFGPGTRLTVL.

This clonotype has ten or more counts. DNA for the CDR3: TGTGCCAGCAGTCCTAAGGGGGCCAGCTCCTACGAGCAGTACTTC. This sequence encodes CASSPKGASSYEQYF. The V call is TRBV12-3 or TRBV12-4, the J call TRBJ2-7; 7 bases align to TRBD1. The V gene end was trimmed by 5 bases and the J gene end by 0 bases; junction bases not matched to a gene: 7. CDR3 length: 15 residues.

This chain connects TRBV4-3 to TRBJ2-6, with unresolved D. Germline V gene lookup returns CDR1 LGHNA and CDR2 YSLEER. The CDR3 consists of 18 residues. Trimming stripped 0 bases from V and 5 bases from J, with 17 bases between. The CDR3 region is CASSQDKAGLYRANVLTF. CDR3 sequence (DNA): TGCGCCAGCAGCCAAGACAAGGCCGGGCTCTACAGGGCCAACGTCCTGACTTTC.

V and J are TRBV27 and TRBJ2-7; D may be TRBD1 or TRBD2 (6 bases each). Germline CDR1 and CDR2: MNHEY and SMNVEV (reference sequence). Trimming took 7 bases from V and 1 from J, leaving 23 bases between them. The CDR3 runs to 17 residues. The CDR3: CASTPLSPGGPSYEQYF. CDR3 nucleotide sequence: TGTGCCAGCACCCCGCTATCCCCCGGGGGCCCATCCTACGAGCAGTACTTC.

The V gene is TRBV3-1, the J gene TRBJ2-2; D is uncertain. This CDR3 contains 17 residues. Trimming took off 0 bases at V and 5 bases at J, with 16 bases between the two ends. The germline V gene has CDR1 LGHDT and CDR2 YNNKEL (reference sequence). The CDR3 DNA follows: TGTGCCAGCAGCCAAGATGGTTGGGGAACATTTACCGGGGAGCTGTTTTTT. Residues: CASSQDGWGTFTGELFF. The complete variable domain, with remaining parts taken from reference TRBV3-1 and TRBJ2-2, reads DTAVSQTPKYLVTQMGNDKSIKCEQNLGHDTMYWYKQDSKKFLKIMFSYNNKELIINETVPNRFSPKSPDKAHLNLHINSLELGDSAVYFCASSQDGWGTFTGELFFGEGSRLTVL.

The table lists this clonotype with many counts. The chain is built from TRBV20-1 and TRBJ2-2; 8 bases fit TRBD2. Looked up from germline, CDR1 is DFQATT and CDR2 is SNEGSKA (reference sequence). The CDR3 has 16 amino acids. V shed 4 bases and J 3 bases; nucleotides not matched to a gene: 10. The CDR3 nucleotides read TGCAGTGCTATGCCCCGGGGGGGGAGGGACACCGGGGAGCTGTTTTTT. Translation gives CSAMPRGGRDTGELFF.

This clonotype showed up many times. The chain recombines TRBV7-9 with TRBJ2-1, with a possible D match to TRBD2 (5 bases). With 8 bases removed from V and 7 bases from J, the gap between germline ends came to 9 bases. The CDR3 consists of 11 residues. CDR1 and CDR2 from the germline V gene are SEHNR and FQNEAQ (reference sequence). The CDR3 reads CASELGNEQFF. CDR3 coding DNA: TGTGCCAGCGAACTAGGTAATGAGCAGTTCTTC.

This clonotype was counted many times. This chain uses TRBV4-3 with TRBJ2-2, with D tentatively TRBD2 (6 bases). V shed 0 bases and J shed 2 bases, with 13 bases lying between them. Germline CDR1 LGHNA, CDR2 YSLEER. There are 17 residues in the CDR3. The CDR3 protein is CASSQDGGSRNTGELFF. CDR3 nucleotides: TGCGCCAGCAGCCAAGATGGGGGGTCTAGAAACACCGGGGAGCTGTTTTTT.

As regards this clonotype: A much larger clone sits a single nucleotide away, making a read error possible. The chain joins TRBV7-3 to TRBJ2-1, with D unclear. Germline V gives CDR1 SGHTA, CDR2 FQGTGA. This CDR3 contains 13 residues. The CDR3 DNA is TGTGCCAGCAGCTTAAGCCTCTACAATGAGCAGTCCTTC. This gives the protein CASSLSLYNEQSF.

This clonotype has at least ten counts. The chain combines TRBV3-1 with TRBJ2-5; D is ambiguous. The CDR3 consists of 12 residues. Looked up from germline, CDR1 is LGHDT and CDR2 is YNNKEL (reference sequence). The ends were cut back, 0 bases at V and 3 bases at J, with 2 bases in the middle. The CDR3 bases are TGTGCCAGCAGCCAAGATAAAGAGACCCAGTACTTC. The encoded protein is CASSQDKETQYF.

As DNA, the CDR3 is TGTGCCAGCAGTTATGAGGAGGGGGGCCGATATACGCAGTATTTT. Translated: CASSYEEGGRYTQYF. The chain uses TRBV6-6 and TRBJ2-3; D might be TRBD1 or TRBD2, each matching 6 bases. The V gene's germline CDR1 is MNHNY and CDR2 SVGAGI (reference sequence). V was clipped by 3 bases and J by 7 bases, with 17 bases between them. The length of the CDR3 is 15 residues.

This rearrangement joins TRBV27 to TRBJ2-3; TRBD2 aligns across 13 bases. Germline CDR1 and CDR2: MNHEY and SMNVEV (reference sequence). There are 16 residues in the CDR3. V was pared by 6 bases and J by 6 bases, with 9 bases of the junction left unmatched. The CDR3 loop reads CASRQLAGGPGDTQYF. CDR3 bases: TGTGCCAGCAGGCAACTAGCGGGAGGGCCAGGGGATACGCAGTATTTT.